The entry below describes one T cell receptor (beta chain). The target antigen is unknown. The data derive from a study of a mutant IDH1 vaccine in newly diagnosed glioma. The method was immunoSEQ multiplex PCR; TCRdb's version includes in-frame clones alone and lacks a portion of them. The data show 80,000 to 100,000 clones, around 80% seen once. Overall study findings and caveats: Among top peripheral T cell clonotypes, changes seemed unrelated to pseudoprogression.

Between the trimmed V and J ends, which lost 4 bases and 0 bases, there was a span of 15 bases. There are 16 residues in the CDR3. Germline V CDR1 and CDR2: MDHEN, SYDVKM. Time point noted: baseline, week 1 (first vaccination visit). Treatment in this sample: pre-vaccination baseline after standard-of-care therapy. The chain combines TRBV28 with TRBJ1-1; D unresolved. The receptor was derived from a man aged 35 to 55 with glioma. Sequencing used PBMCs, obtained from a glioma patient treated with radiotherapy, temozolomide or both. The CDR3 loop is CASSSKGPTVNTEAFF. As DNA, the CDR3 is TGTGCCAGCAGTTCTAAAGGGCCCACGGTGAACACTGAAGCTTTCTTT.